The 32 T cell receptor beta chains below all came from one sample that was sequenced in a study of cytomegalovirus exposure and HLA in healthy donors. The study ran its PCR with 60 Vbeta and 13 Jbeta primers. Profiled with immunoSEQ multiplex PCR; TCRdb holds only in-frame clones, not every one. The table includes 130,000 to 150,000 clones, roughly 80% detected once. The sequenced material came from PBMCs. Receptor source: a man aged 35 to 55 in good health and CMV-seropositive.

The rearrangement uses TRBV28 and TRBJ1-4; D may be TRBD1 (5 bases). Trimming left V 2 bases short and J 5 bases short, with 12 bases between. The CDR3 spans 15 residues. Germline V gene sequence: CDR1 MDHEN, CDR2 SYDVKM. This CDR3 is CASSLMGGENEKLFF. The CDR3 DNA follows: TGTGCCAGCAGTTTAATGGGGGGAGAGAATGAAAAACTGTTTTTT.

This chain connects TRBV2 to TRBJ2-3; the D gene is possibly TRBD2 (6 bases). The V end was cut by 6 bases, the J end by 3 bases, with 13 bases between. Germline V gene lookup returns CDR1 SNHLY and CDR2 FYNNEI. CDR3 length: 14 residues. The CDR3 nucleotides are TGTGCCAGCAGGGGATTAGCGGAAACAGATACGCAGTATTTT. Its protein is CASRGLAETDTQYF.

The chain has TRBV5-4 and TRBJ2-5; 8 bases fit TRBD1. CDR3 length equals 13 residues. Per the germline V gene, CDR1 is SGHNT and CDR2 is YYREEE (reference sequence). The V and J ends lost 3 bases and 3 bases, in that order; junction bases with no gene match: 1. CDR3 in amino acids: CASSSTGEETQYF. The CDR3 bases are TGTGCCAGCAGCTCGACAGGGGAAGAGACCCAGTACTTC.

This clone has a handful of counts. The V and J genes are TRBV9 and TRBJ1-1; D gene unclear. The CDR3 is 13 amino acids. Trimming removed 0 bases at V and 0 bases at J, with 3 bases between. Germline CDR1 and CDR2: SGDLS and YYNGEE. CDR3 amino acids: CASSVALNTEAFF. In DNA form, the CDR3 reads TGTGCCAGCAGCGTAGCTTTGAACACTGAAGCTTTCTTT.

This chain joins TRBV6-5 and TRBJ2-7; D is perhaps TRBD1 (6 bases). With 4 bases removed from V and 6 bases from J, the gap between germline ends came to 16 bases. CDR1 and CDR2 (germline): MNHEY, SVGAGI. This CDR3 comprises 14 residues. The CDR3 sequence: CASSSSTGTGEQYF. Written as DNA, the CDR3 is TGTGCCAGCAGTTCATCGACAGGCACGGGCGAGCAGTACTTC.

The genes are TRBV5-1 and TRBJ2-7; tentatively, D is TRBD1 (6 bases). CDR1 and CDR2 from the germline V gene are SGHRS and YFSETQ. Between the trimmed V and J ends, which lost 0 bases and 2 bases, there was a span of 21 bases. The length of the CDR3 is 18 residues. The DNA for the CDR3 is TGCGCCAGCAGCTTGGCCCCTCGCCGGGACACAGCGACCTACGAGCAGTACTTC. As protein: CASSLAPRRDTATYEQYF.

The genes are TRBV6-5 and TRBJ2-7; 7 bases are shared with TRBD2. Germline trimming cut 0 bases from V and 6 bases from J; bases unmatched to any gene: 8. Germline lookup yields CDR1 MNHEY and CDR2 SVGAGI. The CDR3 has 15 residues. The chain's CDR3 is CASSYSTGREIEQYF. CDR3 bases: TGTGCCAGCAGTTACTCCACGGGGAGGGAGATCGAGCAGTACTTC.

V gene TRBV5-1 combines with J gene TRBJ2-7, with TRBD1 matching over 7 bases. Trimming cost V 0 bases and J 1 base; bases outside gene matches: 4. The germline V gene encodes CDR1 SGHRS and CDR2 YFSETQ. This CDR3 comprises 15 residues. The DNA for the CDR3 is TGCGCCAGCAGCTTGGGACAGGGATGGTCCTACGAGCAGTACTTC. This sequence encodes CASSLGQGWSYEQYF.

The rearrangement uses TRBV9 and TRBJ2-2, with 11 bases fitting TRBD2. CDR1 and CDR2 from the germline V gene are SGDLS and YYNGEE. The CDR3 contains 16 residues. The J segment lost 4 bases and the V segment lost 2 bases, leaving 4 bases of the junction unmatched. The CDR3 is CASSVLAGGSTGELFF. In DNA, the CDR3 is TGTGCCAGCAGCGTGCTAGCGGGAGGCTCCACCGGGGAGCTGTTTTTT.

J is TRBJ2-3 and V is TRBV6-5, with 7 bases lining up with TRBD2. CDR3 size: 15 residues. From germline, CDR1 is MNHEY and CDR2 SVGAGI. After removal of 2 bases from V and 1 base from J, the junction contained 3 bases not matched to a gene. CDR3 residues: CASSYRTSGTDTQYF. The CDR3 DNA follows: TGTGCCAGCAGTTACCGAACTAGCGGCACAGATACGCAGTATTTT.

The chain couples TRBV9 to TRBJ2-5, with D possibly matching TRBD1 (6 bases). V was clipped by 3 bases and J by 5 bases, with 14 bases between them. The CDR3 loop spans 14 amino acids. The germline V gene has CDR1 SGDLS and CDR2 YYNGEE. CDR3 nucleotide sequence: TGTGCCAGCAGCGCGAATACAGGGTCGGAGACCCAGTACTTC. Translating gives CASSANTGSETQYF.

This clone was counted only a few times. The chain uses TRBV10-3 and TRBJ2-7; TRBD1 matches at 7 bases. The CDR3 is made up of 13 amino acids. In germline, CDR1 is ENHRY, CDR2 SYGVKD. V lost 2 bases to trimming and J lost 2 bases; unmatched junction nucleotides: 0. The CDR3 spells CAISEDRAYEQYF. CDR3 in DNA: TGTGCCATCAGTGAGGACAGGGCCTACGAGCAGTACTTC.

The genes are TRBV19 and TRBJ1-1; TRBD1 is a possible D gene (6 bases). The germline gives CDR1 LNHDA, CDR2 SQIVND (reference sequence). The V end was cut by 2 bases, the J end by 8 bases, with 12 bases between. The CDR3 totals 13 residues. The CDR3 loop reads CASSIRRGSEAFF. CDR3 DNA: TGTGCCAGTAGTATACGTAGGGGGTCCGAAGCTTTCTTT.

The genes are TRBV5-1 and TRBJ2-7; 8 nucleotides line up with TRBD2. V trimming: 7 bases; J trimming: 6 bases; junction bases outside the gene matches: 6. Germline loops: CDR1 SGHRS, CDR2 YFSETQ. The CDR3 is made up of 12 amino acids. The DNA for the CDR3 is TGCGCCAGCCGGGAGGGCCAGGGCGAGCAGTACTTC. The encoded protein is CASREGQGEQYF.

This clone was picked up a small number of times. The chain links TRBV29-1 to TRBJ2-5; 16 bases are a match to TRBD2. The V segment lost 4 bases and the J segment 2 bases; nucleotides outside the gene matches: 7. The CDR3 extends over 17 amino acids. Germline V gene sequence: CDR1 SQVTM, CDR2 ANQGSEA. In nucleotides, the CDR3 is TGCAGCGTTGGGGTGGGACTAGCGGGAGGGGGGCAAGAGACCCAGTACTTC. The encoded protein is CSVGVGLAGGGQETQYF.

The CDR3 DNA reads TGTGCCAGCAGCTTGCGGCAGACCTCTGCTCAAGGCTACACCTTC. This gives the protein CASSLRQTSAQGYTF. The chain recombines TRBV7-2 with TRBJ1-2; no clear D. Between the trimmed V and J ends, which lost 3 bases and 8 bases, there was a span of 19 bases. Germline CDR1 SGHTA, CDR2 FQGNSA. This CDR3 has 15 residues.

In this sample, this clone turned up a few times. The chain uses TRBV2 and TRBJ2-5; no clear D gene. The germline V gene encodes CDR1 SNHLY and CDR2 FYNNEI. V dropped 4 bases and J dropped 5 bases, with 14 bases sitting between them. This CDR3 spans 14 amino acids. CDR3 amino acids: CASSGPSLMETQYF. CDR3 in DNA: TGTGCCAGCAGTGGGCCCTCCCTTATGGAGACCCAGTACTTC.

The chain is built from TRBV2 and TRBJ1-4; 7 nucleotides agree with TRBD1. Germline lookup yields CDR1 SNHLY and CDR2 FYNNEI. The CDR3 is 13 residues long. V trimming: 4 bases; J trimming: 7 bases; junction bases outside the gene matches: 3. The CDR3 region is CASSGTGSEKLFF. In DNA form, the CDR3 reads TGTGCCAGCAGTGGGACAGGAAGTGAAAAACTGTTTTTT.

This clone has a single count. V gene TRBV7-9 combines with J gene TRBJ1-2; maybe TRBD1 (5 bases). There are 13 residues in the CDR3. V was shortened by 0 bases and J by 8 bases, with 10 bases between the two germline ends. Germline CDR1 reads SEHNR; CDR2 reads FQNEAQ (reference sequence). In DNA, the CDR3 is TGTGCCAGCAGCTTAGCGGAGGGGAGGGGCTACACCTTC. Translating it yields CASSLAEGRGYTF.

This sequence joins TRBV9 and TRBJ1-2, with D possibly TRBD1 on 5 matching bases. In germline, CDR1 is SGDLS, CDR2 YYNGEE. This CDR3 spans 13 amino acids. The V gene lost 2 bases and the J gene lost 7 bases, with 12 bases spanning the gap. CDR3 nucleotide sequence: TGTGCCAGCAGCGTGCAGGGCTTGAGTGGCTACACCTTC. Protein: CASSVQGLSGYTF.

The chain has TRBV7-6 and TRBJ1-1, with 7 bases aligning to TRBD1. The germline V gene has CDR1 SGHVS and CDR2 FNYEAQ. The CDR3 is 13 amino acids. V shed 4 bases, J shed 9 bases, and the junction held 8 bases outside the gene matches. The CDR3 spells CASSSGPGQQAFF. The CDR3 nucleotides are TGTGCCAGCAGCTCCGGACCGGGACAGCAAGCTTTCTTT. Combining the CDR3 with reference TRBV7-6 and TRBJ1-1 gives the whole variable domain GAGVSQSPRYKVTKRGQDVALRCDPISGHVSLYWYRQALGQGPEFLTYFNYEAQQDKSGLPNDRFSAERPEGSISTLTIQRTEQRDSAMYRCASSSGPGQQAFFGQGTRLTVV.

The chain is built from TRBV27 and TRBJ2-1, with 7 bases identical to TRBD2. The V and J ends lost 6 bases and 0 bases, in that order; junction bases with no gene match: 8. Germline V gene sequence: CDR1 MNHEY, CDR2 SMNVEV (reference sequence). The CDR3 runs 16 residues. CDR3 DNA: TGTGCCAGCAGCTCCAGCGGGACCTACTCCTACAATGAGCAGTTCTTC. Amino acid sequence: CASSSSGTYSYNEQFF.

This rearrangement joins TRBV5-1 to TRBJ2-7; a possible D gene is TRBD1 (5 bases). V gave up 0 bases and J gave up 5 bases, with 12 bases separating them. CDR1 is SGHRS, CDR2 YFSETQ, per germline. The CDR3 totals 14 residues. The CDR3 loop reads CASSLEASGNEQYF. In DNA, the CDR3 is TGCGCCAGCAGCTTGGAGGCCTCAGGGAACGAGCAGTACTTC.

The CDR3 sequence is CASRLAEEADTQYF. The CDR3 region has the DNA TGTGCCAGCCGACTAGCGGAGGAGGCAGATACGCAGTATTTT. The rearrangement joins TRBV6-1 to TRBJ2-3, with TRBD2 matching over 9 bases. This CDR3 is 14 amino acids long. Germline V gene data show CDR1 as MNHNS and CDR2 as SASEGT. V shed 8 bases and J 4 bases; nucleotides not matched to a gene: 7.

The chain carries TRBV2 and TRBJ2-7; 8 bases map to TRBD2. Germline CDR1 reads SNHLY; CDR2 reads FYNNEI. The CDR3 extends over 14 amino acids. The junction had 11 bases not matched to a gene; V was cut back by 7 bases and J by 6 bases. CDR3 loop: CASIEQAGGAEQYF. The DNA of the CDR3 is TGTGCCAGCATCGAACAGGCGGGAGGTGCCGAGCAGTACTTC.

V gene TRBV19 combines with J gene TRBJ2-7; 11 bases fit TRBD2. V shed 5 bases and J 3 bases; nucleotides not matched to a gene: 6. CDR1 and CDR2 (germline): LNHDA, SQIVND (reference sequence). This CDR3 has 15 residues. The CDR3 region is CASSAQLAGDYEQYF. DNA for the CDR3: TGTGCCAGTAGTGCACAACTAGCGGGAGACTACGAGCAGTACTTC.

The V call is TRBV14, the J call TRBJ2-3; possibly TRBD2 for D (6 bases). Deletions cut 0 bases from V and 2 bases from J, with 15 bases between. This CDR3 contains 17 residues. Germline CDR1 reads SGHDN; CDR2 reads FVKESK. In DNA form, the CDR3 reads TGTGCCAGCAGCCAAGATTTCCCGGAGGGGTACACAGATACGCAGTATTTT. Translated: CASSQDFPEGYTDTQYF.

The rearrangement uses TRBV7-8 and TRBJ2-1; a possible D gene is TRBD2 (6 bases). Germline CDR1 SGHVS, CDR2 FQNEAQ. The CDR3 totals 16 residues. Between the trimmed V and J ends, which lost 0 bases and 4 bases, there was a span of 13 bases. The CDR3 spells CASSLARPSAYNEQFF. CDR3 nucleotide sequence: TGTGCCAGCAGCTTAGCGCGCCCTAGCGCTTACAATGAGCAGTTCTTC.

This chain uses TRBV19 with TRBJ2-7; TRBD2 agrees at 10 bases. The V gene end was trimmed by 5 bases and the J gene end by 3 bases; junction bases not matched to a gene: 7. This CDR3 is built from 15 residues. Per germline, CDR1 LNHDA and CDR2 SQIVND (reference sequence). DNA for the CDR3: TGTGCCAGTAGTTTAGGACTAGCGGATTACTACGAGCAGTACTTC. Residues: CASSLGLADYYEQYF.

The chain combines TRBV7-9 with TRBJ1-1; the match to TRBD1 covers 8 bases. The CDR3 has 13 residues. V trimming: 5 bases; J trimming: 4 bases; junction bases outside the gene matches: 3. Germline V gene data show CDR1 as SEHNR and CDR2 as FQNEAQ (reference sequence). The CDR3 loop is CASSITGGTEAFF. The CDR3, as DNA: TGTGCCAGCAGCATAACAGGGGGCACTGAAGCTTTCTTT. The variable domain in full, with the rest retrieved from reference TRBV7-9 and TRBJ1-1, is DTGVSQNPRHKITKRGQNVTFRCDPISEHNRLYWYRQTLGQGPEFLTYFQNEAQLEKSRLLSDRFSAERPKGSFSTLEIQRTEQGDSAMYLCASSITGGTEAFFGQGTRLTVV.

The rearrangement links TRBV12-5 to TRBJ2-1; TRBD2 matches 10 bases. The CDR3 spans 13 residues. V was clipped by 11 bases and J by 6 bases; unmatched bases: 7. Germline lookup yields CDR1 LGHNT and CDR2 FRNRAP. As DNA, the CDR3 is TGTGCTGGAGGACTAGCGGACTCCAATGAGCAGTTCTTC. Encoded protein: CAGGLADSNEQFF.

The chain recombines TRBV28 with TRBJ1-2; tentative D call: TRBD1 (5 bases). V lost 7 bases and J lost 8, with 23 bases in between. The CDR3 totals 15 residues. Germline V gives CDR1 MDHEN, CDR2 SYDVKM. The DNA for the CDR3 is TGTGCCAGCACCGACACCCCAGGGTCGCTTGGGGGCTACACCTTC. Translating gives CASTDTPGSLGGYTF.